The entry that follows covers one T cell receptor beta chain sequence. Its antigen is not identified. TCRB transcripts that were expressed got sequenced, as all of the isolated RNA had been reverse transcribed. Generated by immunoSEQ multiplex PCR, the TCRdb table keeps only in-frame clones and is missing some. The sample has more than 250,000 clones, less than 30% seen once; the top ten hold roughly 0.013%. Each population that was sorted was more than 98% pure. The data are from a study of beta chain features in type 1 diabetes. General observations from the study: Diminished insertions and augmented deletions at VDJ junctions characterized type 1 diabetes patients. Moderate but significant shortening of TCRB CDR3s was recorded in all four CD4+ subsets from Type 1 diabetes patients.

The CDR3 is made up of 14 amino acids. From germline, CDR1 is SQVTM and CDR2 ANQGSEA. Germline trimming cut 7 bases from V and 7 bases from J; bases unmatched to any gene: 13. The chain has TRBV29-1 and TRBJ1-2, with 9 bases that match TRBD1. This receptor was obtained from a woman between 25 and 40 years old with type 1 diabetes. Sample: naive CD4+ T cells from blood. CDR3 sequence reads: CSAGGTGQSSGYTF. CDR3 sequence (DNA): TGCAGCGCCGGGGGGACAGGGCAGTCGAGTGGCTACACCTTC. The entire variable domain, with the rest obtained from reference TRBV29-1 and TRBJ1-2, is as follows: SAVISQKPSRDICQRGTSLTIQCQVDSQVTMMFWYRQQPGQSLTLIATANQGSEATYESGFVIDKFPISRPNLTFSTLTVSNMSPEDSSIYLCSAGGTGQSSGYTFGSGTRLTVV.